The next 30 T cell receptor beta chains were all read from a single sample in a study of siplizumab effects on memory and regulatory T cells. Assay used: immunoSEQ multiplex PCR; TCRdb lists only in-frame clones, some missing. The sample has about 62,000 clones, around 80% seen once. The material sequenced was memory CD4+ T cells sorted from blood. These receptors all come from a human donor in good health.

The rearrangement joins TRBV5-4 to TRBJ1-4; D not certain. Trimming pared 0 bases from V and 5 bases from J, leaving 11 bases between. The CDR3 extends over 15 amino acids. The germline CDR1 and CDR2 sequences are SGHNT and YYREEE (reference sequence). The DNA of the CDR3 is TGTGCCAGCAGCTTGGCTTTGGGGTCGAATGAAAAACTGTTTTTT. Encoded protein: CASSLALGSNEKLFF.

The chain employs TRBV7-9 and TRBJ2-1, with TRBD2 identical over 9 bases. Germline V gene sequence: CDR1 SEHNR, CDR2 FQNEAQ (reference sequence). The CDR3 length is 15 residues. V shed 4 bases and J 6 bases; nucleotides not matched to a gene: 7. The DNA of the CDR3 is TGTGCCAGCAGCTGGACTAGCGCCACCCTCAATGAGCAGTTCTTC. Amino acid sequence: CASSWTSATLNEQFF.

V is TRBV5-1 and J is TRBJ1-1; 7 bases fit TRBD1. Germline V lookup: CDR1 SGHRS, CDR2 YFSETQ. V trimming: 0 bases; J trimming: 4 bases; junction bases outside the gene matches: 6. The CDR3 totals 15 residues. The CDR3 spells CASSLDPTGSTEAFF. The CDR3, as DNA: TGCGCCAGCAGCTTGGACCCGACAGGGTCCACTGAAGCTTTCTTT.

The V gene is TRBV5-4, the J gene TRBJ2-5, with TRBD1 as a possible D gene (6 bases). The better agreement between TRBJ2-7 and the DNA end casts doubt on the J call. The CDR3 is 13 residues long. Germline V lookup: CDR1 SGHNT, CDR2 YYREEE (reference sequence). This chain's CDR3 is CASSLDRVYEQYF. The CDR3 coding sequence is TGTGCCAGCAGCTTGGACAGGGTCTACGAGCAGTACTTC.

In its sample, this clone was seen a few times. V is TRBV23-1 and J is TRBJ1-1; D possibly corresponds to TRBD1 (5 bases). TRBV23-1 is an ORF; its function is uncertain. The CDR3 contains 14 residues. V lost 0 bases and J 1 base, leaving 6 bases between the germline ends. This CDR3 is CASSQSGANTEAFF. DNA for the CDR3: TGCGCCAGCAGTCAATCCGGGGCGAACACTGAAGCTTTCTTT.

V usage is TRBV10-3 and J usage is TRBJ1-2; 8 positions match TRBD1. The J segment lost 6 bases and the V segment lost 7 bases, leaving 10 bases of the junction unmatched. This CDR3 spans 14 amino acids. Germline loops: CDR1 ENHRY, CDR2 SYGVKD. The CDR3 spells CAINKGQGVDGYTF. The CDR3, as DNA: TGTGCCATCAATAAAGGACAGGGTGTAGATGGCTACACCTTC.

The J gene is TRBJ2-3, the V gene TRBV9; 9 bases agree with TRBD1. CDR3 length: 16 residues. With V trimmed by 4 bases and J by 2 bases, 8 bases remained unmatched. CDR1 SGDLS and CDR2 YYNGEE come from the germline V gene. As DNA, the CDR3 is TGTGCCAGCAGCTTACAGGGGGCCCCTGACACAGATACGCAGTATTTT. Its protein product is CASSLQGAPDTDTQYF.

J is TRBJ1-3 and V is TRBV30; 7 nucleotides line up with TRBD1. V was pared by 7 bases and J by 3 bases, with 9 bases of the junction left unmatched. Germline loops: CDR1 GTSNPN, CDR2 SVGIG (reference sequence). The CDR3 runs 14 residues. CDR3 in DNA: TGTGCCTTTAACAGGGGAATCCTTGGAAACACCATATATTTT. Its translation: CAFNRGILGNTIYF. Using reference TRBV30 and TRBJ1-3 for the parts outside the CDR3, the full variable domain is SQTIHQWPATLVQPVGSPLSLECTVEGTSNPNLYWYRQAAGRGLQLLFYSVGIGQISSEVPQNLSASRPQDRQFILSSKKLLLSDSGFYLCAFNRGILGNTIYFGEGSWLTVV.

The chain employs TRBV4-3 and TRBJ1-2, with D hard to call. V gave up 1 base and J gave up 8 bases, with 11 bases separating them. The CDR3 length is 13 residues. CDR1 and CDR2 (germline): LGHNA, YSLEER. CDR3 sequence (DNA): TGCGCCAGCAGCCAAGGGTGGGGAGAAGGCTACACCTTC. Translating it yields CASSQGWGEGYTF.

This clone was counted a few times. J is TRBJ1-1 and V is TRBV5-6, with TRBD1 identical over 9 bases. Germline V lookup: CDR1 SGHDT, CDR2 YYEEEE. V was pared by 1 base and J by 4 bases, with 5 bases of the junction left unmatched. The CDR3 sequence is 15 residues long. CDR3 amino acids: CASSLYLQGATEAFF. CDR3 DNA sequence: TGTGCCAGCAGCTTGTATTTACAGGGGGCCACTGAAGCTTTCTTT.

The chain is built from TRBV9 and TRBJ2-7; weak D call: TRBD1 (6 bases). There are 13 residues in the CDR3. The ends were cut back, 3 bases at V and 3 bases at J, with 10 bases in the middle. Looked up from germline, CDR1 is SGDLS and CDR2 is YYNGEE. CDR3 DNA: TGTGCCAGCAGCGCGGGGACACACTACGAGCAGTACTTC. Protein: CASSAGTHYEQYF.

This chain connects TRBV11-1 to TRBJ2-3; D is unclear. The CDR3 is made up of 13 amino acids. In germline, CDR1 is SGHAT, CDR2 FQDESV (reference sequence). With 7 bases removed from V and 2 bases from J, the gap between germline ends came to 10 bases. CDR3 DNA sequence: TGTGCCAGCACAGGAACTTTCACAGATACGCAGTATTTT. It codes for CASTGTFTDTQYF.

The chain is built from TRBV6-1 and TRBJ1-2; TRBD1 might be the D (6 bases). Between the trimmed V and J ends, which lost 1 base and 8 bases, there was a span of 14 bases. The germline CDR1 and CDR2 sequences are MNHNS and SASEGT. This CDR3 contains 14 residues. Here the CDR3 DNA reads TGTGCCAGCAGTGAAGGCGGGGGGGGCAGGGGCTACACCTTC. Protein: CASSEGGGGRGYTF.

The rearrangement uses TRBV5-1 and TRBJ2-1; TRBD1 is a possible D gene (6 bases). V was pared by 4 bases and J by 9 bases, with 14 bases between. Germline CDR1 SGHRS, CDR2 YFSETQ. The CDR3 is 13 amino acids. CDR3 in amino acids: CASSVQQGREQFF. In DNA form, the CDR3 reads TGCGCCAGCAGCGTCCAACAGGGTCGTGAGCAGTTCTTC.

This sequence joins TRBV6-6 and TRBJ1-6, with 9 bases fitting TRBD1. Trimming cost V 6 bases and J 7 bases; bases outside gene matches: 7. This CDR3 is 15 amino acids long. Per germline, CDR1 MNHNY and CDR2 SVGAGI (reference sequence). In DNA, the CDR3 is TGTGCCAGCAGCCGACTAGGACAGGGGAATTCACCCCTCCACTTT. Translated: CASSRLGQGNSPLHF.

The chain is built from TRBV19 and TRBJ1-1; D may be TRBD1 (5 bases). The germline V gene encodes CDR1 LNHDA and CDR2 SQIVND (reference sequence). This CDR3 contains 14 residues. V lost 5 bases, J lost 3 bases, and 13 bases lay in between. The CDR3, as DNA: TGTGCCAGTAGTCGAGACCGGGGCGACACTGAAGCTTTCTTT. It encodes CASSRDRGDTEAFF.

The gene calls are TRBV18 and TRBJ1-1; D remains unclear. The germline V gene has CDR1 KGHSH and CDR2 LQKENI. The length of the CDR3 is 14 residues. V lost 3 bases to trimming and J lost 6 bases, with 14 bases between them. The CDR3 sequence: CASSPRRSDAEAFF. The CDR3 coding sequence is TGTGCCAGCTCACCTCGGAGGTCGGACGCTGAAGCTTTCTTT.

This chain joins TRBV27 and TRBJ1-5, with D possibly being TRBD1 (5 bases). The CDR3 extends over 15 amino acids. V was trimmed by 11 bases and J by 1 base, leaving 18 bases between them. Germline lookup yields CDR1 MNHEY and CDR2 SMNVEV (reference sequence). The CDR3 protein is CAVTSGGQSNQPQHF. The CDR3, as DNA: TGTGCCGTGACCTCGGGGGGTCAGAGCAATCAGCCCCAGCATTTT.

A few counts support this clone. The gene calls are TRBV11-1 and TRBJ1-5; TRBD1 aligns across 7 bases. The junction had 0 bases not matched to a gene; V was cut back by 3 bases and J by 4 bases. The CDR3 runs to 13 residues. Germline assignment: CDR1 SGHAT and CDR2 FQDESV (reference sequence). DNA for the CDR3: TGTGCCAGCAGCTTGACAGGGAATCAGCCCCAGCATTTT. Protein product: CASSLTGNQPQHF.

The chain employs TRBV25-1 and TRBJ2-2; 7 bases map to TRBD1. Germline loops: CDR1 MGHDK, CDR2 SYGVNS. CDR3 length: 14 amino acids. The trim removed 9 bases at V and 3 bases at J, leaving 7 bases unmatched. CDR3 protein: CASGTERDTGELFF. The DNA for the CDR3 is TGTGCCAGTGGGACAGAGAGGGACACCGGGGAGCTGTTTTTT. The full variable domain, with the rest looked up from reference TRBV25-1 and TRBJ2-2, is EADIYQTPRYLVIGTGKKITLECSQTMGHDKMYWYQQDPGMELHLIHYSYGVNSTEKGDLSSESTVSRIRTEHFPLTLESARPSHTSQYLCASGTERDTGELFFGEGSRLTVL.

This rearrangement joins TRBV10-3 to TRBJ1-1; 7 bases align to TRBD1. The trim removed 10 bases at V and 7 bases at J, leaving 9 bases unmatched. The CDR3 has 12 amino acids. CDR1 is ENHRY, CDR2 SYGVKD, per germline. This CDR3 is CATQTGLGEAFF. For the CDR3, the DNA is TGTGCCACCCAGACAGGGTTAGGTGAAGCTTTCTTT.

This clone was observed a single time. Other DNA sequences in this sample translate to the same CDR3. CDR3 residues: CASRTKGQEGNYGYTF. The CDR3 DNA reads TGTGCCAGTAGGACAAAGGGCCAGGAGGGGAACTATGGCTACACCTTC. V usage is TRBV19 and J usage is TRBJ1-2, with a tentative D call TRBD1 (5 bases). Germline-derived CDR1 and CDR2 are LNHDA and SQIVND (reference sequence). The CDR3 runs to 16 residues. V shed 6 bases and J shed 2 bases, with 19 bases lying between them.

The V and J genes are TRBV5-1 and TRBJ2-3; 8 nucleotides align to TRBD2. There are 16 residues in the CDR3. The germline V gene encodes CDR1 SGHRS and CDR2 YFSETQ. V was pared by 4 bases and J by 3 bases, with 10 bases of the junction left unmatched. The CDR3 protein is CASSPGGAEGTDTQYF. Written as DNA, the CDR3 is TGCGCCAGCAGCCCCGGGGGGGCAGAGGGGACAGATACGCAGTATTTT.

This clone turned up a few times. The chain uses TRBV5-1 and TRBJ1-3; D call uncertain. From germline, CDR1 is SGHRS and CDR2 YFSETQ. The CDR3 extends over 13 amino acids. V shed 4 bases and J shed 4 bases, with 9 bases lying between them. The CDR3, as DNA: TGCGCCAGCAGCCCAGACCAGGGAAACACCATATATTTT. Translated, it gives CASSPDQGNTIYF. Looking up the rest from reference TRBV5-1 and TRBJ1-3 gives the full variable domain: KAGVTQTPRYLIKTRGQQVTLSCSPISGHRSVSWYQQTPGQGLQFLFEYFSETQRNKGNFPGRFSGRQFSNSRSEMNVSTLELGDSALYLCASSPDQGNTIYFGEGSWLTVV.

This chain links TRBV7-3 with TRBJ2-1, with 11 bases identical to TRBD2. The CDR3 sequence is 15 residues long. CDR1 is SGHTA, CDR2 FQGTGA, per germline. J was trimmed by 9 bases and V by 4 bases; bases with no gene match: 8. The CDR3 loop is CASSSVAGGPGEQFF. The CDR3 DNA follows: TGTGCCAGCAGCTCCGTAGCGGGGGGGCCCGGTGAGCAGTTCTTC.

This clone was observed once. The J gene is TRBJ1-1, the V gene TRBV13; D call uncertain. Germline V gene data show CDR1 as PRHDT and CDR2 as FYEKMQ (reference sequence). Trimming took 1 base from V and 0 from J, leaving 6 bases between them. The CDR3 sequence is 14 residues long. The CDR3 DNA reads TGTGCCAGCAGCTTAGCCGGGGTGAACACTGAAGCTTTCTTT. Translation: CASSLAGVNTEAFF.

This clone was observed a single time. This chain links TRBV7-7 with TRBJ1-2; 9 bases fit TRBD1. The germline gives CDR1 SSHAT, CDR2 FNYEAQ (reference sequence). J was trimmed by 4 bases and V by 5 bases; bases with no gene match: 11. This CDR3 is built from 16 residues. This CDR3 is CASSVRDRALGYGYTF. For the CDR3, the DNA is TGTGCCAGCAGCGTACGGGACAGGGCCCTTGGCTATGGCTACACCTTC.

The J gene is TRBJ2-3, the V gene TRBV6-5, with D perhaps TRBD2 (5 bases). The CDR3 loop spans 14 amino acids. From germline, CDR1 is MNHEY and CDR2 SVGAGI. The ends were cut back, 6 bases at V and 0 bases at J, with 10 bases in the middle. The CDR3 DNA sequence: TGTGCCAGCAGGGCGCCGGGGAGCACAGATACGCAGTATTTT. It is translated as CASRAPGSTDTQYF.

The chain links TRBV9 to TRBJ1-3; D gene unclear. V was pared by 1 base and J by 4 bases, with 9 bases between. Germline V gene sequence: CDR1 SGDLS, CDR2 YYNGEE. CDR3 size: 14 residues. CDR3 in amino acids: CASSVRPGGNTIYF. For the CDR3, the DNA is TGTGCCAGCAGCGTAAGGCCTGGGGGAAACACCATATATTTT.

This rearrangement joins TRBV10-3 to TRBJ2-7; 16 bases match TRBD2. The CDR3 is 17 residues long. The trim removed 4 bases at V and 3 bases at J, leaving 6 bases unmatched. CDR1 and CDR2 from the germline V gene are ENHRY and SYGVKD. The DNA for the CDR3 is TGTGCCATCAGTGGCCCGGGACTAGCGGGGGGGGTCTACGAGCAGTACTTC. Amino acid sequence: CAISGPGLAGGVYEQYF.